This TCR beta chain was retrieved from a study of blood T cell repertoires in COVID-19. Study information: COVID-19 samples collected from the United States, Italy and Spain covered acute and convalescent phases. In each case, the material was cDNA or gDNA derived from T cells, B-cell-depleted T cells, or PBMCs.

Germline V gene data show CDR1 as SGHRS and CDR2 as YFSETQ. With 1 base clipped from V and 5 bases from J, the junction kept 5 bases outside the gene matches. The CDR3 spans 14 residues. Original methodology: Scientists estimated how many nucleated cells there were by amplifying reference gene primers. Libraries were prepared by immunoSEQ multiplex PCR; TCRdb keeps only in-frame clonotypes and omits some of them. The DNA gave D and trimming, while V, J and clone size come from that table. The sample gives under 95,000 clones, 88% of which show up once; 5.1% is in the top ten. The V call is TRBV5-1, the J call TRBJ1-2, with 7 bases identical to TRBD1. This TCR was recovered from a human donor in a cohort sampled during active COVID-19. The sample taken for sequencing was peripheral blood. The CDR3 spells CASSLTTGEYGYTF. The CDR3 DNA sequence: TGCGCCAGCAGCTTGACTACAGGGGAGTATGGCTACACCTTC.